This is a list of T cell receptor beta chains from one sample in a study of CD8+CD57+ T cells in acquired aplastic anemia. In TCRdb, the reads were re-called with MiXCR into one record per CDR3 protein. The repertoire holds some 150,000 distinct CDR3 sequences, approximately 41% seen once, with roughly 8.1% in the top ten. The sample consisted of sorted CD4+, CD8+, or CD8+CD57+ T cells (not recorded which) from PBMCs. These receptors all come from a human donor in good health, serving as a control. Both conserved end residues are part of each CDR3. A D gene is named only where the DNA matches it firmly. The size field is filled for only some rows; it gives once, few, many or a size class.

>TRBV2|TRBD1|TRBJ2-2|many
CASRRRGQGNTGELFF
TGTGCCAGCAGGAGGAGGGGACAGGGAAACACCGGGGAGCTGTTTTTT
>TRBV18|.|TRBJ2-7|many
CASSPRQGRHEQYF
TGTGCCAGCTCACCAAGGCAGGGGCGGCACGAGCAGTACTTC
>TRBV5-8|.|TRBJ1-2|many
CASSLQVRGGYGYTF
TGTGCCAGCAGCTTGCAGGTTCGGGGGGGCTATGGCTACACCTTC
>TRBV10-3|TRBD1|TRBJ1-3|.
CAISESMGQGAYGNTIYF
TGTGCCATCAGTGAGTCTATGGGACAGGGGGCGTACGGAAACACCATATATTTT
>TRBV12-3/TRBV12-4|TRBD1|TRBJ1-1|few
CASSPRTGVMNTEAFF
TGTGCCAGCAGTCCTCGGACAGGAGTTATGAACACTGAAGCTTTCTTT
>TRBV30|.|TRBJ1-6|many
CAWSYRRASDYSPLHF
TGTGCCTGGAGCTACCGGAGGGCGTCCGATTATTCACCCCTCCACTTT
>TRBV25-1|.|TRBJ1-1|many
CASSESGVNTEAFF
TGTGCCAGCAGTGAATCGGGGGTTAACACTGAAGCTTTCTTT
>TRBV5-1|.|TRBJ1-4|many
CASSWGSGTTNEKLFF
TGCGCCAGCAGCTGGGGGTCAGGTACAACTAATGAAAAACTGTTTTTT
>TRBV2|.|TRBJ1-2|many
CARQGSYGYTF
TGTGCCAGACAGGGCAGCTATGGCTACACCTTC
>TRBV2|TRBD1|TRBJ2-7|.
CASVSPGQGFHEQYF
TGTGCCAGCGTTTCCCCGGGACAGGGGTTCCACGAGCAGTACTTC
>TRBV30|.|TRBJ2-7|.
CAWSVLAGYEQYF
TGTGCCTGGAGTGTACTCGCCGGGTACGAGCAGTACTTC
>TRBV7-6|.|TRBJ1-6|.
CASSLAGFNSPLHF
TGTGCCAGCAGCTTAGCGGGTTTTAATTCACCCCTCCACTTT
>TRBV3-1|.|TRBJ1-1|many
CASRGSVGVFAFF
TGTGCCAGCCGTGGGTCCGTTGGGGTCTTCGCTTTCTTT
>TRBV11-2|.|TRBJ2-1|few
CASSLDGNSAYNEQFF
TGTGCCAGCAGCTTAGATGGCAACTCAGCCTACAATGAGCAGTTCTTC
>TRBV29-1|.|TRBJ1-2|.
CSVKSPPAGYGHTF
TGCAGCGTTAAATCCCCTCCAGCAGGGTATGGCCACACCTTC
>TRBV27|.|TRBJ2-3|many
CASSNRGGDTQYF
TGTGCCAGCAGTAACAGGGGAGGGGATACGCAGTATTTT
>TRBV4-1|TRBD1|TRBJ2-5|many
CASSHLGQGQETQYF
TGCGCCAGCAGCCACCTAGGACAGGGCCAAGAGACCCAGTACTTC
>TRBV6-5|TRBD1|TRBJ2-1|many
CASSLQGGLLNEQFF
TGTGCCAGCAGCCTACAGGGGGGCCTTTTGAATGAGCAGTTCTTC
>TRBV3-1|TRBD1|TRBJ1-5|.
CASSQDGTGYTPQHF
TGTGCCAGCAGCCAAGATGGGACAGGGTATACACCCCAGCATTTT
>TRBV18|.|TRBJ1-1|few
CASSPRRGLEGTEAFF
TGTGCCAGCTCACCCCGGCGGGGTCTCGAGGGCACTGAAGCTTTCTTT
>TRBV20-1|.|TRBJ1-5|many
CSASGSGHPNQPQHF
TGCAGTGCTAGCGGGAGCGGACACCCCAATCAGCCCCAGCATTTT
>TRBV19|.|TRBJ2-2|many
CASTPLGGANTGELFF
TGTGCCAGTACCCCCTTAGGAGGAGCGAACACCGGGGAGCTGTTTTTT
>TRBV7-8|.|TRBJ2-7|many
CASSVTFGDEQYF
TGTGCCAGCAGCGTAACCTTTGGCGACGAGCAGTACTTC
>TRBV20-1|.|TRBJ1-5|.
CSASFGRNQPQHF
TGCAGTGCTAGCTTCGGGCGCAATCAGCCCCAGCATTTT
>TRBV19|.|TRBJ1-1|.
CASSIERQVNTEAFF
TGTGCCAGTAGTATAGAACGGCAGGTAAACACTGAAGCTTTCTTT
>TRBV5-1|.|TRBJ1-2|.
CASSSNRDTNYGYTF
TGCGCCAGCAGCTCAAACAGGGACACCAACTATGGCTACACCTTC
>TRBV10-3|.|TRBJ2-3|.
CGMQASDTQYF
TGTGGCATGCAGGCAAGCGATACGCAGTATTTT
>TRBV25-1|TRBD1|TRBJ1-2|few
CASSELVGGNYGYTF
TGCGCCAGCAGTGAACTTGTAGGGGGCAACTATGGCTACACCTTC
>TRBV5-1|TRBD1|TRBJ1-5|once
CASSLGTGTFPSNQPQHF
TGCGCCAGCAGCTTGGGGACAGGGACCTTCCCTAGCAATCAGCCCCAGCATTTT
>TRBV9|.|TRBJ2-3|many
CASSAALAADTQYF
TGTGCCAGCAGCGCGGCCTTAGCTGCAGATACGCAGTATTTT